One sample yielded the 22 T cell receptor beta chains listed below, sequenced in a study of T cell repertoires in cytomegalovirus infection. Their specific antigens are unknown. From the reads, TCRdb called clonotypes with MiXCR, one entry per CDR3 protein. The profile shows some 120,000 distinct CDR3 sequences, roughly a tenth of them singletons. Sequencing was performed on PBMCs, sequenced either directly or after in vitro stimulation (not recorded which). The receptors were gathered from a human donor in good health (CMV status not recorded). Some clones in this sample may be carry-over from other donors' samples.

The sample holds many counts of this clonotype. The V and J genes are TRBV7-2 and TRBJ2-1; 8 nucleotides agree with TRBD2. CDR3 size: 14 residues. CDR1 is SGHTA and CDR2 is FQGNSA in the germline V gene. Losses at the gene ends were 4 bases for V and 12 bases for J; bases not matched to a gene: 11. The CDR3 here is CASSSLSGVGLQFF. The CDR3 region has the DNA TGTGCCAGCAGCTCGCTTAGCGGGGTAGGGCTGCAGTTCTTC.

There are a few counts of this clonotype. The chain carries TRBV7-9 and TRBJ2-7, with D hard to call. Per the germline V gene, CDR1 is SEHNR and CDR2 is FQNEAQ (reference sequence). Trimming removed 3 bases at V and 3 bases at J, with 6 bases between. The CDR3 covers 12 residues. The CDR3 spells CASSFRIYEQYF. The CDR3 DNA follows: TGTGCCAGCAGCTTCAGAATCTACGAGCAGTACTTC.

The J gene is TRBJ2-7, the V gene TRBV6-5, with 11 bases identical to TRBD1. V trimming: 6 bases; J trimming: 1 base; junction bases outside the gene matches: 5. Germline values: CDR1 MNHEY, CDR2 SVGAGI. This CDR3 spans 15 amino acids. The chain's CDR3 is CASSRDRGASYEQYV. DNA for the CDR3: TGTGCCAGCAGCCGGGACAGGGGGGCGTCCTACGAGCAGTACGTC.

The J gene is TRBJ2-5, the V gene TRBV12-5; D is possibly TRBD1 (7 bases). Germline V gives CDR1 LGHNT, CDR2 FRNRAP. The length of the CDR3 is 15 residues. V was pared by 2 bases and J by 5 bases, with 15 bases between. CDR3 bases: TGTGCTAGTGGTTTGCCTCCTTCAGGGGGGGAGACCCAGTACTTC. The encoded protein is CASGLPPSGGETQYF.

The table lists this clonotype with a count of one. The chain uses TRBV28 and TRBJ2-4; either TRBD1 or TRBD2 may fit D (7 bases each). Trimming pared 6 bases from V and 3 bases from J, leaving 21 bases between. This CDR3 comprises 17 residues. Germline CDR1 reads MDHEN; CDR2 reads SYDVKM. Here the CDR3 DNA reads TGTGCCAGCAGCCAGGGGGGAGGGCCCCTTCACAAAAACATTCAGTACTTC. Residues: CASSQGGGPLHKNIQYF.

This clonotype was observed many times. The chain links TRBV6-6 to TRBJ2-1; no clear D. V was cut by 6 bases and J by 1 base, with 13 bases left in between. This CDR3 is 15 amino acids long. CDR1 MNHNY and CDR2 SVGAGI come from the germline V gene (reference sequence). CDR3 sequence (DNA): TGTGCCAGCAGCCCTCTCTCGGGTTCCTACAATGAGCAGTTCTTC. Encoded protein: CASSPLSGSYNEQFF.

This chain connects TRBV27 to TRBJ2-7; maybe TRBD2 (6 bases). Trimming shortened V by 0 bases and J by 4 bases, and 13 bases separated the two germline ends. Germline V gene lookup returns CDR1 MNHEY and CDR2 SMNVEV (reference sequence). The CDR3 extends over 15 amino acids. DNA of the CDR3: TGTGCCAGCAGTTTATCGCCGGGACTTCCGTACGAGCAGTACTTC. Protein: CASSLSPGLPYEQYF.

This clonotype appeared many times. V gene TRBV10-3 combines with J gene TRBJ1-2, with a weak D call TRBD1 (5 bases). The CDR3 loop spans 13 amino acids. Germline V gene lookup returns CDR1 ENHRY and CDR2 SYGVKD. Trimming cost V 11 bases and J 3 bases, with 16 bases left between them. The CDR3 DNA reads TGTGCCTCCAGGGCAGGGTTGGACTATGGCTACACCTTC. Residues: CASRAGLDYGYTF.

This clonotype was recorded once. The gene calls are TRBV7-6 and TRBJ2-3, with 11 bases matching TRBD2. The CDR3 loop spans 15 amino acids. Unmatched junction bases numbered 5, after V lost 8 bases and J lost 1 base. Looked up from germline, CDR1 is SGHVS and CDR2 is FNYEAQ. In nucleotides, the CDR3 is TGTGCCAGCGGGATACTAGCGGGAGGCACAGATACGCAGTATTTT. Its translation is CASGILAGGTDTQYF.

In its sample, this clonotype was seen a few times. The chain carries TRBV7-6 and TRBJ2-7; tentative D call: TRBD2 (7 bases). In germline, CDR1 is SGHVS, CDR2 FNYEAQ. The germline V and J ends were trimmed by 1 base and 9 bases, with 16 bases remaining between them. There are 14 residues in the CDR3. The CDR3, as DNA: TGTGCCAGCAGCTTAGAGCGGGACATAACGGGGCAGTACTTC. It codes for CASSLERDITGQYF.

This sequence joins TRBV19 and TRBJ2-5, with D uncertain. The CDR3 loop spans 13 amino acids. Looked up from germline, CDR1 is LNHDA and CDR2 is SQIVND (reference sequence). The germline V and J ends were trimmed by 4 bases and 2 bases, with 8 bases remaining between them. CDR3 coding DNA: TGTGCCAGTAGTAGGGCAGAGCAAGAGACCCAGTACTTC. As protein: CASSRAEQETQYF.

J is TRBJ1-1 and V is TRBV12-3 or TRBV12-4; D is undetermined. Trimming shortened V by 8 bases and J by 4 bases, and 11 bases separated the two germline ends. CDR3 length: 12 amino acids. DNA for the CDR3: TGTGCCAGCTCCAGTCTGAGCACTGAAGCTTTCTTT. Protein sequence: CASSSLSTEAFF.

This clonotype turned up a few times. This CDR3 reads CASSYSTGQAYGYTF. In DNA form, the CDR3 reads TGTGCCAGCAGTTACTCCACAGGGCAAGCCTATGGCTACACCTTC. The chain is built from TRBV6-5 and TRBJ1-2; D perhaps matches TRBD1 (6 bases). In germline, CDR1 is MNHEY, CDR2 SVGAGI. V shed 0 bases and J shed 4 bases, with 12 bases lying between them. The CDR3 extends over 15 amino acids.

In its sample, this clonotype was seen many times. This sequence joins TRBV4-1 and TRBJ2-1, with a weak D call TRBD2 (6 bases). This CDR3 comprises 18 residues. V was clipped by 4 bases and J by 4 bases, with 23 bases between them. Germline CDR1 and CDR2: MGHRA and YSYEKL. CDR3 sequence reads: CASSLQRANVPLYNEQFF. Written as DNA, the CDR3 is TGCGCCAGCAGCCTGCAGCGGGCGAACGTCCCCCTTTACAATGAGCAGTTCTTC.

This chain uses TRBV11-2 with TRBJ2-5; D is tentatively TRBD1 or TRBD2 (5 bases each). Trimming pared 5 bases from V and 6 bases from J, leaving 13 bases between. Germline values: CDR1 SGHAT, CDR2 FQNNGV. This CDR3 has 13 residues. CDR3 amino acids: CASSPGPEQTQYF. The DNA for the CDR3 is TGTGCCAGCAGCCCGGGACCCGAACAGACCCAGTACTTC.

This clonotype has more than one count but fewer than ten. The chain links TRBV4-1 to TRBJ2-6; possibly TRBD1 for D (6 bases). CDR1 MGHRA and CDR2 YSYEKL come from the germline V gene. The CDR3 totals 16 residues. The germline V and J ends were trimmed by 4 bases and 4 bases, with 14 bases remaining between them. This chain's CDR3 is CASSPTGTTGANVLTF. In DNA, the CDR3 is TGCGCCAGCAGCCCAACAGGGACGACCGGGGCCAACGTCCTGACTTTC.

This clonotype was observed many times. The V call is TRBV24-1, the J call TRBJ2-1; 11 bases line up with TRBD2. The CDR3 spans 17 residues. CDR1 and CDR2 (germline): KGHDR, SFDVKD. Trimming took 5 bases from V and 4 from J; bases not matched to a gene: 9. CDR3 DNA sequence: TGTGCCACCAGTGCCGAAGGGACTAGCGGCCTATACAATGAGCAGTTCTTC. It yields the protein CATSAEGTSGLYNEQFF.

This clonotype was found once. V is TRBV6-8 and J is TRBJ2-3; TRBD2 agrees at 13 bases. V lost 1 base and J lost 2; bases outside the gene matches: 6. This CDR3 is 18 amino acids long. CDR1 is MNHGY and CDR2 is SAAAGT in the germline V gene. The CDR3 DNA follows: TGTGCCAGCAGTTACTTTAGACTAGCGGGAGGCGACACAGATACGCAGTATTTT. Its protein product is CASSYFRLAGGDTDTQYF.

The chain employs TRBV7-9 and TRBJ2-7; 9 bases match TRBD2. The CDR3 length is 16 residues. Losses at the gene ends were 4 bases for V and 0 bases for J; bases not matched to a gene: 7. Germline values: CDR1 SEHNR, CDR2 FQNEAQ (reference sequence). The CDR3: CASSSRTSVSSYEQYF. As DNA, the CDR3 is TGTGCCAGCAGCTCCCGGACTAGCGTGAGCTCCTACGAGCAGTACTTC.

The sample holds many counts of this clonotype. The chain couples TRBV6-6 to TRBJ2-7; maybe TRBD2 (5 bases). Looked up from germline, CDR1 is MNHNY and CDR2 is SVGAGI (reference sequence). The V end was cut by 7 bases, the J end by 5 bases, with 21 bases between. The CDR3 length is 15 residues. The CDR3 here is CASNPDSGRHHEQYF. The DNA for the CDR3 is TGTGCCAGCAACCCGGACTCTGGAAGACACCACGAGCAGTACTTC.

This clonotype was seen only a few times. In nucleotides, the CDR3 is TGTGCCAGCAGCTTGAAGGGGAGCACTGAAGCTTTCTTT. Translation gives CASSLKGSTEAFF. The chain couples TRBV7-2 to TRBJ1-1, with a tentative D call TRBD1 (5 bases). V dropped 3 bases and J dropped 4 bases, with 9 bases sitting between them. CDR3 length: 13 amino acids. Germline assignment: CDR1 SGHTA and CDR2 FQGNSA.

The rearrangement links TRBV6-5 to TRBJ1-2; TRBD1 is a possible D gene (5 bases). V lost 2 bases and J lost 6, with 10 bases in between. The V gene's germline CDR1 is MNHEY and CDR2 SVGAGI. The CDR3 is 13 amino acids. The CDR3 sequence: CASSYTRGNGYTF. Written as DNA, the CDR3 is TGTGCCAGCAGTTACACCCGGGGGAATGGCTACACCTTC.